This T cell receptor beta chain was captured in a study of T cell changes during pregnancy in multiple sclerosis. Sequenced by immunoSEQ multiplex PCR; TCRdb stores in-frame clones only, minus some. The sample records about 52,000 clones, approximately 90% being singletons. V dropped 6 bases and J dropped 3 bases, with 16 bases sitting between them. This CDR3 is 14 amino acids long. CDR1 and CDR2 (germline): SGHRS, YFSETQ. This specimen consisted of CD4+ T cells from peripheral blood mononuclear cells, obtained before pregnancy. The chain recombines TRBV5-1 with TRBJ2-7, with a tentative D call TRBD1 (6 bases). The clonotype comes from a female donor with multiple sclerosis, enrolled in a pregnancy study. The CDR3 here is CASTQGPQNYEQYF. CDR3 bases: TGCGCCAGCACACAGGGTCCCCAGAACTACGAGCAGTACTTC.